The 8 T cell receptor beta chains below come from one sample, sequenced in a study of T-cell reconstitution after alpha-beta-depleted transplantation in children. Unique molecular identifiers featured in how the TCRbeta library was prepared. TCRdb processed the PCR reads anew with MiXCR; each CDR3 protein has one entry. Of over 100,000 distinct CDR3 sequences in the sample, 7.5% to 9.5% were seen once. Sequenced here: PBMCs, sampled before TCRalphabeta/CD19-depleted stem cell transplant. The receptors derive from a boy younger than 10 with acute lymphoblastic leukemia, due to receive a stem cell transplant.

The genes are TRBV20-1 and TRBJ2-3; D possibly matches TRBD1 or TRBD2 (5 bases each). Germline assignment: CDR1 DFQATT and CDR2 SNEGSKA (reference sequence). V dropped 3 bases and J dropped 0 bases, with 10 bases sitting between them. This CDR3 region has 14 residues. The CDR3 DNA is TGCAGTGCTAGCCGGGGCCCCAGCACAGATACGCAGTATTTT. It specifies CSASRGPSTDTQYF.

The gene calls are TRBV28 and TRBJ1-6; D unresolved. Germline V lookup: CDR1 MDHEN, CDR2 SYDVKM. V was pared by 3 bases and J by 7 bases, with 13 bases between. CDR3 length: 15 amino acids. The CDR3, as DNA: TGTGCCAGCAGTTTTCGACCTTCAGCCAATTCACCCCTCCACTTT. Translating gives CASSFRPSANSPLHF.

This clonotype has ten or more counts. This chain uses TRBV24-1 with TRBJ2-4, with D perhaps TRBD2 (5 bases). Germline-derived CDR1 and CDR2 are KGHDR and SFDVKD. This CDR3 region has 13 residues. V dropped 4 bases and J dropped 6 bases, with 9 bases sitting between them. This CDR3 is CATSDPGRNIQYF. CDR3 coding DNA: TGTGCCACCAGTGACCCGGGAAGAAACATTCAGTACTTC.

This rearrangement joins TRBV5-1 to TRBJ1-2; 9 nucleotides align to TRBD1. This CDR3 has 15 amino acids. Trimming at V came to 0 bases and at J to 7 bases, leaving 7 bases not matched to a gene. The germline gives CDR1 SGHRS, CDR2 YFSETQ. This CDR3 reads CASSLAPDRGGGYTF. In nucleotides, the CDR3 is TGCGCCAGCAGCTTGGCTCCGGACAGGGGCGGTGGCTACACCTTC.

In its sample, this clonotype was seen many times. This chain links TRBV4-1 with TRBJ2-1; 12 nucleotides match TRBD2. This CDR3 is 16 amino acids long. Germline values: CDR1 MGHRA, CDR2 YSYEKL. V shed 6 bases and J 5 bases; nucleotides not matched to a gene: 8. This CDR3 reads CASSRTSGGLNNEQFF. CDR3 nucleotide sequence: TGCGCCAGCAGTCGAACTAGCGGGGGGCTTAACAATGAGCAGTTCTTC.

The chain links TRBV3-1 to TRBJ1-2; D is perhaps TRBD1 (6 bases). There are 20 residues in the CDR3. V lost 3 bases and J lost 9, with 35 bases in between. Germline loops: CDR1 LGHDT, CDR2 YNNKEL (reference sequence). The CDR3 loop reads CASSHLRLLHETGAQESYTF. CDR3 in DNA: TGTGCCAGCAGCCATCTCCGCCTACTACATGAGACGGGGGCCCAGGAGAGCTACACCTTC.

This clonotype has ten or more counts. The chain recombines TRBV20-1 with TRBJ2-3, with TRBD2 matching 14 bases. The germline gives CDR1 DFQATT, CDR2 SNEGSKA (reference sequence). V shed 0 bases and J 5 bases; nucleotides not matched to a gene: 7. This CDR3 region has 17 residues. The CDR3 sequence: CSARDPRTSGGQDTQYF. As DNA, the CDR3 is TGCAGTGCTAGAGACCCCCGGACTAGCGGGGGGCAAGATACGCAGTATTTT.

The genes are TRBV2 and TRBJ1-5, with no clear D. V dropped 3 bases and J dropped 2 bases, with 17 bases sitting between them. The CDR3 spans 17 residues. Germline V gene lookup returns CDR1 SNHLY and CDR2 FYNNEI. The CDR3 here is CASSDIIATSGNQPQHF. Written as DNA, the CDR3 is TGTGCCAGCAGTGATATTATAGCCACCTCAGGCAATCAGCCCCAGCATTTT.